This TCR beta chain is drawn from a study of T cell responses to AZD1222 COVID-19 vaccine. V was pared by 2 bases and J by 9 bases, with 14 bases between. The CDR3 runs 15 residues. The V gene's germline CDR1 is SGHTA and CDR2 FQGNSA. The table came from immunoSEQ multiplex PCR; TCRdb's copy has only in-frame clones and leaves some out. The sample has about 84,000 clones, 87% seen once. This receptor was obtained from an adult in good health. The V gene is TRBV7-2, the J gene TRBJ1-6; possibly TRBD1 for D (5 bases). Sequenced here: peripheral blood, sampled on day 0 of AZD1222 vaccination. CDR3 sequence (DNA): TGTGCCAGCAGCTTATGGGGGGGGGAGAGTTCACCCCTCCACTTT. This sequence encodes CASSLWGGESSPLHF.